Listed below are T cell receptor beta chains from one sample, sequenced in a study of blood T cell repertoires in COVID-19. Here immunoSEQ multiplex PCR was the method, and the copy in TCRdb shows in-frame clones only, minus some. The repertoire holds 55,000 to 75,000 clones, with 80% to 90% as singletons. The sequenced sample consisted of peripheral blood. Source of these receptors: a man aged 45-65 years with active COVID-19. The CDR3 runs from the conserved cysteine through the conserved F or W. The D gene is left open where the match is weak. Clone size, where shown, is once, few, many, or a class for clones that have expanded.

TRBV28	TRBJ1-2	-	TRBD1	TGTGCCAGCAGTGGACCGGGACAGGGGGCTGGCTACACCTTC	CASSGPGQGAGYTF
TRBV2	TRBJ2-7	-	TRBD2	TGTGCCAGCTCCGCCGGGCGGGAGGGCTTCGCCTACGAGCAGTACTTC	CASSAGREGFAYEQYF
TRBV27	TRBJ1-6	once	-	TGTGCCAGCAGTTCCATCTCCTATAATTCACCCCTCCACTTT	CASSSISYNSPLHF
TRBV4-3	TRBJ1-2	-	TRBD1	TGCGCCAGCAGCCAAGACCTAGGTAAAGGGGGCATCTATGGCTACACCTTC	CASSQDLGKGGIYGYTF
TRBV5-6	TRBJ2-4	-	-	TGTGCCAGCAGCTTGGTTGGGGCCGCCAAAAACATTCAGTACTTC	CASSLVGAAKNIQYF
TRBV6-5	TRBJ1-2	once	-	TGTGCCAGCAGTTACTTCTTGGGGGGCTATGGCTACACCTTC	CASSYFLGGYGYTF
TRBV5-1	TRBJ2-1	-	-	TGCGCCAGCAGCGCCCTAGGGGGTGAGCAGTTCTTC	CASSALGGEQFF
TRBV7-8	TRBJ2-1	-	-	TGTGCCAGCAGCTTAGAACTAGCCGCCTACAATGAGCAGTTCTTC	CASSLELAAYNEQFF
TRBV12-3/TRBV12-4	TRBJ2-2	-	-	TGTGCCAGCGAGAGGATCCCCGGGGAGCTGTTTTTT	CASERIPGELFF
TRBV30	TRBJ2-1	-	TRBD2	TGTGCCTGGAGTGATTTGCGGGGGGGCGAGCAGTTCTTC	CAWSDLRGGEQFF
TRBV14	TRBJ2-7	few	-	TGTGCCAGCAGTTACGGACAGAACTACGAGCAGTACTTC	CASSYGQNYEQYF
TRBV19	TRBJ2-1	-	TRBD2	TGTGCCAGTAGTCCAGGACTAGCGGGGTACAATGAGCAGTTCTTC	CASSPGLAGYNEQFF
TRBV5-1	TRBJ1-2	-	-	TGCGCCAGCAGCTTGGTCGGGGGCTATGGCTACACCTTC	CASSLVGGYGYTF
TRBV6-4	TRBJ2-3	-	-	TGTGCCAGCAGTGACTCGAAAGGGGGTACAGATACGCAGTATTTT	CASSDSKGGTDTQYF
TRBV6-5	TRBJ1-6	-	-	TGTGCCAGCAGTTACCGCACAAGCTCCTATAATTCACCCCTCCACTTT	CASSYRTSSYNSPLHF
TRBV28	TRBJ2-5	-	TRBD2	TGTGCCAGCAGTTGGACTAGCGGGAGTTTAGCCCAGTACTTC	CASSWTSGSLAQYF
TRBV28	TRBJ2-7	-	TRBD1	TGTGCCAGCAGTTTAGCGGGACAGGGGCTTTACGAGCAGTACTTC	CASSLAGQGLYEQYF
TRBV5-4	TRBJ2-1	-	TRBD2	TGTGCCAGCAGCCTGGGCGGGCAGCGGGAGGGCCACGAGCAGTTCTTC	CASSLGGQREGHEQFF
TRBV29-1	TRBJ1-1	once	-	TGCAGCGTTGAGAGGAACGGAGAAGCTTTCTTT	CSVERNGEAFF
TRBV28	TRBJ2-7	-	-	TGTGCCAGCAGTTTGGAGAGGACACCTATCTCCTACGAGCAGTACTTC	CASSLERTPISYEQYF
TRBV7-3	TRBJ1-6	-	-	TGTGCCAGCAGCCCGCGGGGGGCCCGAGGAAATTCACCCCTCCACTTT	CASSPRGARGNSPLHF
TRBV5-4	TRBJ2-1	-	-	TGTGCCAGCAGCTTGTTGAAAGGAGGGCCCTCCAATGAGCAGTTCTTC	CASSLLKGGPSNEQFF
TRBV6-5	TRBJ1-5	-	-	TGTGCCAGCAGTTACGAGTTGAATCAGCCCCAGCATTTT	CASSYELNQPQHF
TRBV5-5	TRBJ1-2	-	-	TGTGCCAGCAGCAACACGCTACAGCCAAGTGGTGGCTACACCTTC	CASSNTLQPSGGYTF
TRBV18	TRBJ1-4	-	TRBD1	TGTGCCAGCTCAAGAGGACAGGGGGCAACTAATGAAAAACTGTTTTTT	CASSRGQGATNEKLFF
TRBV12-3/TRBV12-4	TRBJ1-1	-	-	TGTGCCAGCAGCCCTGACTCTTCCGTCGAAGCTTTCTTT	CASSPDSSVEAFF
TRBV5-1	TRBJ1-1	-	-	TGCGCCAGCCGGGACTCCCCGGCGGACACTGAAGCTTTCTTT	CASRDSPADTEAFF
TRBV4-1	TRBJ2-2	-	-	TGCGCCAGCAGCCAAGAGTCGGTAGGGGCGACGAACACCGGGGAGCTGTTTTTT	CASSQESVGATNTGELFF
TRBV27	TRBJ2-2	once	-	TGTGCCAGCAGTTACAACAGGGAAACCGGGGAGCTGTTTTTT	CASSYNRETGELFF
TRBV18	TRBJ1-2	-	-	TGTGCCAGCTCACCATCGGGGAGCCGGGACTATGGCTACACCTTC	CASSPSGSRDYGYTF
TRBV6-5	TRBJ1-2	-	TRBD1	TGTGCCAGCAGTTCCCCGGGACAGGGTAACTATGGCTACACCTTC	CASSSPGQGNYGYTF
TRBV6-5	TRBJ1-2	few	-	TGTGCCAGGGGGGGTTTCGGCTATGGCTACACCTTC	CARGGFGYGYTF
TRBV2	TRBJ2-7	-	TRBD2	TGTGCCAGCAGCGCAGGACTAGCGGGGCCTAGCGAGCAGTACTTC	CASSAGLAGPSEQYF
TRBV30	TRBJ1-1	-	-	TGTGCCTGGGAACCCGAGGGACACCGGAACACTGAAGCTTTCTTT	CAWEPEGHRNTEAFF
TRBV28	TRBJ1-5	-	-	TGTGCCAGCAGTGCCTCAGGGGCGAGGTATAGCAATCAGCCCCAGCATTTT	CASSASGARYSNQPQHF
TRBV6-2/TRBV6-3	TRBJ1-5	-	-	TGTGCCAGCAGTTACGGGCCACAGGGCGGCAATCAGCCCCAGCATTTT	CASSYGPQGGNQPQHF
TRBV7-8	TRBJ2-5	-	TRBD2	TGTGCCAGCAGCCTCCTAAGCGGGAGGGCCAAAGAGACCCAGTACTTC	CASSLLSGRAKETQYF
TRBV4-2	TRBJ1-3	-	TRBD1	TGTGCCAGCAGCCAAGTCAGCGGACAGGGGGCTGGAAACACCATATATTTT	CASSQVSGQGAGNTIYF
TRBV19	TRBJ2-1	-	TRBD2	TGTGCCAGTAGTTTGCGGGGGACCAGGGATGAGCAGTTCTTC	CASSLRGTRDEQFF
TRBV28	TRBJ1-3	-	-	TGTGCCAGCAGTGGATGGGGGGGTGAAAACACCATATATTTT	CASSGWGGENTIYF
TRBV5-6	TRBJ2-7	-	-	TGTGCCAGCAGTTCAGGCGACTCCTACGAGCAGTACTTC	CASSSGDSYEQYF
TRBV5-6	TRBJ1-5	-	-	TGTGCCAGCAGCTTGTCCTCCGACTTTTATAGCAATCAGCCCCAGCATTTT	CASSLSSDFYSNQPQHF
TRBV5-6	TRBJ2-5	-	-	TGTGCCAGCAGCTTGGGCGGGGTCGGGGGGCGCCTGCAAGAGACCCAGTACTTC	CASSLGGVGGRLQETQYF
TRBV19	TRBJ2-1	-	TRBD1	TGTGCCAGTACTCCGCAGGGGGCTCAGGAGCAGTTCTTC	CASTPQGAQEQFF
TRBV14	TRBJ1-4	once	-	TGTGCCAGCAGCGACATCGGAAGTCCTAATGAAAAACTGTTTTTT	CASSDIGSPNEKLFF
TRBV6-6	TRBJ1-1	-	-	TGTGCCAGCACCTACCGGGCAGGGATGAACACTGAAGCTTTCTTT	CASTYRAGMNTEAFF
TRBV18	TRBJ2-2	few	-	TGTGCCAGCTCACCATTTGAATCGGGAACGAACACCGGGGAGCTGTTTTTT	CASSPFESGTNTGELFF
TRBV18	TRBJ2-1	-	-	TGTGCCAGCTCACCAATCGGAGCTGAGCAGTTCTTC	CASSPIGAEQFF
TRBV27	TRBJ2-3	-	-	TGTGCCAGCAGTCCACGCGCTAGCACAGATACGCAGTATTTT	CASSPRASTDTQYF
TRBV12-3/TRBV12-4	TRBJ1-2	-	-	TGTGCCAGCAGTTTGGGTGGGGGCGGCTACACCTTC	CASSLGGGGYTF
TRBV7-2	TRBJ1-3	-	TRBD1	TGTGCCAGCAGCGGGAACAGGGGAAGTTCTGGAAACACCATATATTTT	CASSGNRGSSGNTIYF